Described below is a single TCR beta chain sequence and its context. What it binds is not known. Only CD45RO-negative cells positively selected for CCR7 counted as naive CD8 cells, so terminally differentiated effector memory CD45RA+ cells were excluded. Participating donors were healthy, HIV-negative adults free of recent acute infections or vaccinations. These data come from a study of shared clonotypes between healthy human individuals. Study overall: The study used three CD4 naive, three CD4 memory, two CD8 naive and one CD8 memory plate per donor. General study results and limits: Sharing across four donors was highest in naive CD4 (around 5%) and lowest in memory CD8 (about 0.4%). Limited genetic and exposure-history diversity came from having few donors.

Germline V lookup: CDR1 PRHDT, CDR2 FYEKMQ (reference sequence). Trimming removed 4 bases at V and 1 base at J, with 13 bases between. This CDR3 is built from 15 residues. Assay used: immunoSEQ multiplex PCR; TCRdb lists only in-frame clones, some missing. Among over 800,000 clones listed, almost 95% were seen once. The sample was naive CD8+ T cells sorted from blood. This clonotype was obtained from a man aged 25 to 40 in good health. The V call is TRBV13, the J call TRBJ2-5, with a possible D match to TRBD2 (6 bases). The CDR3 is CASSSGLGIQETQYF. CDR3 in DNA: TGTGCCAGCAGCTCGGGACTCGGCATCCAAGAGACCCAGTACTTC.